The 23 T cell receptor beta chains listed next were all sequenced from one sample in a study of cytomegalovirus exposure and HLA in healthy donors. This table comes from immunoSEQ multiplex PCR, and its TCRdb copy is limited to in-frame clones, with some not included. The sample includes 150,000 or so clones, 80% to 90% seen only once; the top ten take under 25%. The source material was PBMCs. Receptors originate from a man between 18 and 29 years old in good health and CMV-seropositive.

This clone was seen only once. This chain links TRBV5-1 with TRBJ1-3, with D unclear. Germline CDR1 and CDR2: SGHRS and YFSETQ. Trimming shortened V by 4 bases and J by 1 base, and 12 bases separated the two germline ends. CDR3 size: 15 residues. CDR3 loop: CASSLLSGSGNTIYF. The DNA for the CDR3 is TGCGCCAGCAGCCTCCTTTCCGGGTCTGGAAACACCATATATTTT.

This rearrangement joins TRBV5-6 to TRBJ2-7; perhaps TRBD2 as D (5 bases). Between the trimmed V and J ends, which lost 4 bases and 7 bases, there was a span of 15 bases. The CDR3 sequence is 13 residues long. The germline V gene encodes CDR1 SGHDT and CDR2 YYEEEE. CDR3 DNA sequence: TGTGCCAGCAGCATCTCGGGGTCGTCGGAGCAGTACTTC. Translating it yields CASSISGSSEQYF.

In its sample, this clone was seen once. J is TRBJ1-3 and V is TRBV18, with 8 bases identical to TRBD1. Germline trimming cut 5 bases from V and 3 bases from J; bases unmatched to any gene: 9. The CDR3 is 16 amino acids. Germline CDR1 KGHSH, CDR2 LQKENI. The chain's CDR3 is CASSSLQGASGNTIYF. The CDR3 DNA is TGTGCCAGCTCATCGCTTCAGGGGGCGAGTGGAAACACCATATATTTT.

V is TRBV5-1 and J is TRBJ2-6, with D perhaps TRBD2 (6 bases). Germline V gives CDR1 SGHRS, CDR2 YFSETQ. V lost 0 bases to trimming and J lost 2 bases, with 21 bases between them. This CDR3 comprises 20 residues. The CDR3 loop reads CASSLAAAGSSPAGANVLTF. The CDR3 nucleotides are TGCGCCAGCAGCTTGGCTGCTGCGGGATCGAGCCCAGCTGGGGCCAACGTCCTGACTTTC.

The rearrangement links TRBV7-2 to TRBJ2-7, with 11 bases that match TRBD1. The trim removed 5 bases at V and 0 bases at J, leaving 12 bases unmatched. The CDR3 extends over 18 amino acids. Looked up from germline, CDR1 is SGHTA and CDR2 is FQGNSA. The CDR3 is CASSLSWGGTGGSYEQYF. In DNA, the CDR3 is TGTGCCAGCAGCCTATCGTGGGGCGGGACAGGGGGCTCCTACGAGCAGTACTTC. Complete variable domain (other parts from reference TRBV7-2 and TRBJ2-7): GAGVSQSPSNKVTEKGKDVELRCDPISGHTALYWYRQSLGQGLEFLIYFQGNSAPDKSGLPSDRFSAERTGGSVSTLTIQRTQQEDSAVYLCASSLSWGGTGGSYEQYFGPGTRLTVT.

V gene TRBV13 combines with J gene TRBJ2-7; a possible D gene is TRBD1 (6 bases). The CDR3 runs 16 residues. The germline V gene encodes CDR1 PRHDT and CDR2 FYEKMQ (reference sequence). The V end lost 5 bases, the J end lost 6 bases, and 23 bases lay between the germline ends. CDR3 amino acids: CASSLAMQGRSGEQYF. Written as DNA, the CDR3 is TGTGCCAGCAGCCTCGCTATGCAGGGGCGTTCGGGCGAGCAGTACTTC.

The chain has TRBV5-1 and TRBJ2-7; TRBD2 might be the D (6 bases). The CDR3 is 15 residues long. Germline V gene data show CDR1 as SGHRS and CDR2 as YFSETQ. The V end lost 4 bases, the J end lost 3 bases, and 17 bases lay between the germline ends. This CDR3 is CASSPGVSTVYEQYF. In DNA form, the CDR3 reads TGCGCCAGCAGCCCGGGGGTTTCTACCGTCTACGAGCAGTACTTC.

The genes are TRBV11-2 and TRBJ1-6; D is perhaps TRBD1 (5 bases). CDR1 and CDR2 (germline): SGHAT, FQNNGV. CDR3 length: 16 amino acids. The germline V and J ends were trimmed by 3 bases and 5 bases, with 14 bases remaining between them. DNA of the CDR3: TGTGCCAGCAGCTTTTGGGGTGGGGGGGATAATTCACCCCTCCACTTT. It yields the protein CASSFWGGGDNSPLHF.

This sequence joins TRBV5-1 and TRBJ2-3, with a possible D match to TRBD2 (6 bases). The CDR3 extends over 12 amino acids. Germline V gene sequence: CDR1 SGHRS, CDR2 YFSETQ. V lost 4 bases and J lost 6, with 9 bases in between. CDR3 amino acids: CASSPAGDTQYF. In nucleotides, the CDR3 is TGCGCCAGCAGCCCGGCGGGGGATACGCAGTATTTT.

The CDR3 bases are TGTGCCAGCAGCCCGACAGGGAGCTCCTACAATGAGCAGTTCTTC. Amino acid sequence: CASSPTGSSYNEQFF. The chain has TRBV11-3 and TRBJ2-1; 7 nucleotides line up with TRBD1. The CDR3 covers 15 residues. After removal of 5 bases from V and 0 bases from J, the junction contained 4 bases not matched to a gene. The V gene's germline CDR1 is SGHNT and CDR2 YENEEA. The whole variable domain, filled in from reference TRBV11-3 and TRBJ2-1, reads EAGVVQSPRYKIIEKKQPVAFWCNPISGHNTLYWYLQNLGQGPELLIRYENEEAVDDSQLPKDRFSAERLKGVDSTLKIQPAELGDSAVYLCASSPTGSSYNEQFFGPGTRLTVL.

This chain uses TRBV11-2 with TRBJ2-1; 8 bases are a match to TRBD1. Germline CDR1 SGHAT, CDR2 FQNNGV. J was trimmed by 4 bases and V by 6 bases; bases with no gene match: 8. The CDR3 covers 15 residues. The CDR3 protein is CASRKPGQAYNEQFF. CDR3 DNA: TGTGCCAGCAGAAAACCGGGACAGGCTTACAATGAGCAGTTCTTC.

This rearrangement joins TRBV25-1 to TRBJ1-2, with D perhaps TRBD1 (6 bases). This CDR3 is 17 amino acids long. Trimming cost V 3 bases and J 4 bases, with 21 bases left between them. Germline CDR1 reads MGHDK; CDR2 reads SYGVNS. The CDR3 sequence is CASSDYQGQGPPYGYTF. Here the CDR3 DNA reads TGTGCCAGCAGTGATTATCAGGGGCAGGGGCCCCCCTATGGCTACACCTTC.

The chain couples TRBV7-3 to TRBJ2-3; 7 nucleotides align to TRBD2. V lost 8 bases and J lost 2; bases outside the gene matches: 4. The CDR3 runs to 13 residues. Germline CDR1 and CDR2: SGHTA and FQGTGA. The CDR3 protein is CASGAGVTDTQYF. In DNA, the CDR3 is TGTGCCAGCGGGGCGGGGGTCACAGATACGCAGTATTTT.

This chain connects TRBV4-3 to TRBJ2-7; D possibly corresponds to TRBD1 (6 bases). Between the trimmed V and J ends, which lost 1 base and 4 bases, there was a span of 20 bases. Germline V CDR1 and CDR2: LGHNA, YSLEER. The CDR3 runs 17 residues. As DNA, the CDR3 is TGCGCCAGCAGCCAAGTAAGAGGGGGAACAGGATGGTACGAGCAGTACTTC. Translation gives CASSQVRGGTGWYEQYF.

The chain employs TRBV5-4 and TRBJ2-3, with 14 bases fitting TRBD2. The germline V gene encodes CDR1 SGHNT and CDR2 YYREEE (reference sequence). This CDR3 comprises 16 residues. V gave up 4 bases and J gave up 3 bases; unmatched junction bases: 4. The CDR3 protein is CASSRGTSGRTDTQYF. The DNA of the CDR3 is TGTGCCAGCAGCCGGGGGACTAGCGGGAGAACAGATACGCAGTATTTT.

As for this clone: The same CDR3 also results from other DNA sequences found in this sample. The rearrangement links TRBV11-2 to TRBJ1-2, with 10 bases identical to TRBD1. The junction had 2 bases not matched to a gene; V was cut back by 5 bases and J by 2 bases. CDR1 is SGHAT and CDR2 is FQNNGV in the germline V gene. The CDR3 length is 14 residues. The CDR3 here is CASSPGQGNYGYTF. DNA of the CDR3: TGTGCCAGCAGCCCGGGACAGGGGAACTATGGCTACACCTTC. Looking up the rest from reference TRBV11-2 and TRBJ1-2 gives the full variable domain: EAGVAQSPRYKIIEKRQSVAFWCNPISGHATLYWYQQILGQGPKLLIQFQNNGVVDDSQLPKDRFSAERLKGVDSTLKIQPAKLEDSAVYLCASSPGQGNYGYTFGSGTRLTVV.

The gene calls are TRBV30 and TRBJ1-3, with 7 bases matching TRBD1. V gave up 2 bases and J gave up 2 bases; unmatched junction bases: 0. The germline V gene has CDR1 GTSNPN and CDR2 SVGIG (reference sequence). The CDR3 loop spans 13 amino acids. CDR3 protein: CAWSTGAGNTIYF. DNA of the CDR3: TGTGCCTGGAGTACAGGGGCTGGAAACACCATATATTTT.

The rearrangement joins TRBV7-2 to TRBJ2-7; 7 bases agree with TRBD1. This CDR3 has 15 amino acids. The V gene's germline CDR1 is SGHTA and CDR2 FQGNSA. V lost 3 bases to trimming and J lost 6 bases; unmatched junction nucleotides: 11. DNA for the CDR3: TGTGCCAGCAGCTTCCGCTTGAGGGGGCAGGGCGAGCAGTACTTC. This translates into CASSFRLRGQGEQYF. The variable domain in full, completed from reference TRBV7-2 and TRBJ2-7, reads GAGVSQSPSNKVTEKGKDVELRCDPISGHTALYWYRQSLGQGLEFLIYFQGNSAPDKSGLPSDRFSAERTGGSVSTLTIQRTQQEDSAVYLCASSFRLRGQGEQYFGPGTRLTVT.

Points on this clone: Other DNA sequences in the sample encode the same CDR3. The chain joins TRBV5-6 to TRBJ1-1; D call uncertain. This CDR3 is built from 12 residues. Per germline, CDR1 SGHDT and CDR2 YYEEEE. V was trimmed by 4 bases and J by 0 bases, leaving 4 bases between them. As DNA, the CDR3 is TGTGCCAGCAGCCGGTTGAACACTGAAGCTTTCTTT. It codes for CASSRLNTEAFF. Full variable domain (outside the CDR3, taken from reference TRBV5-6 and TRBJ1-1): DAGVTQSPTHLIKTRGQQVTLRCSPKSGHDTVSWYQQALGQGPQFIFQYYEEEERQRGNFPDRFSGHQFPNYSSELNVNALLLGDSALYLCASSRLNTEAFFGQGTRLTVV.

The chain recombines TRBV18 with TRBJ2-7; tentatively, D is TRBD2 (6 bases). The CDR3 loop spans 14 amino acids. From germline, CDR1 is KGHSH and CDR2 LQKENI. The ends were cut back, 3 bases at V and 5 bases at J, with 14 bases in the middle. DNA for the CDR3: TGTGCCAGCTCACCTTACGGGAGAGTCAACGAGCAGTACTTC. It is translated as CASSPYGRVNEQYF.

The genes are TRBV6-5 and TRBJ2-2; TRBD2 aligns across 8 bases. Germline loops: CDR1 MNHEY, CDR2 SVGAGI. The CDR3 is made up of 15 amino acids. J lost 5 bases, V lost 5 bases, and 7 bases had no gene match. The CDR3 here is CASSPLGGGTGELFF. The CDR3 DNA follows: TGTGCCAGCAGTCCCCTGGGCGGGGGGACCGGGGAGCTGTTTTTT.

The chain is built from TRBV7-8 and TRBJ2-7, with 8 bases aligning to TRBD2. CDR1 and CDR2 from the germline V gene are SGHVS and FQNEAQ. Trimming removed 6 bases from V and 6 bases from J; junction bases left unmatched: 10. This CDR3 has 14 residues. The CDR3 protein is CASRRGVSGAEQYF. The CDR3 nucleotides read TGTGCCAGCAGGCGGGGGGTTTCGGGGGCCGAGCAGTACTTC.

The V and J genes are TRBV7-9 and TRBJ2-5, with D perhaps TRBD1 (7 bases). V was trimmed by 5 bases and J by 9 bases, leaving 22 bases between them. CDR1 SEHNR and CDR2 FQNEAQ come from the germline V gene (reference sequence). The CDR3 is 15 residues long. CDR3 region: CASSLPEGARWAQYF. CDR3 nucleotide sequence: TGTGCCAGCAGCCTACCGGAGGGGGCGCGTTGGGCCCAGTACTTC.